The 22 T cell receptor beta chains listed next were all sequenced from one sample in a study of cytomegalovirus exposure and HLA in healthy donors. In the PCR, 60 Vbeta and 13 Jbeta primers were used. Measured with immunoSEQ multiplex PCR; TCRdb has only the in-frame clones, and not every one. The table shows about 240,000 clones, with roughly 73% occurring only once. Sequenced: PBMCs. The receptors derive from a boy aged 5-17 years in good health and CMV-seronegative.

The J gene is TRBJ2-3, the V gene TRBV5-1, with D maybe TRBD2 (6 bases). V was shortened by 0 bases and J by 0 bases, with 17 bases between the two germline ends. The length of the CDR3 is 18 residues. Germline V lookup: CDR1 SGHRS, CDR2 YFSETQ. As DNA, the CDR3 is TGCGCCAGCAGCTTGGTAGGCGGGGTAAGAGTTAGCACAGATACGCAGTATTTT. Protein: CASSLVGGVRVSTDTQYF. Full variable domain (rest looked up from reference TRBV5-1 and TRBJ2-3): KAGVTQTPRYLIKTRGQQVTLSCSPISGHRSVSWYQQTPGQGLQFLFEYFSETQRNKGNFPGRFSGRQFSNSRSEMNVSTLELGDSALYLCASSLVGGVRVSTDTQYFGPGTRLTVL.

V usage is TRBV4-1 and J usage is TRBJ2-1; possible D gene TRBD2, 5 bases. Germline assignment: CDR1 MGHRA and CDR2 YSYEKL. The CDR3 is made up of 13 amino acids. Between the trimmed V and J ends, which lost 1 base and 10 bases, there was a span of 11 bases. CDR3: CASSQADFREQFF. DNA for the CDR3: TGCGCCAGCAGCCAAGCGGACTTTCGGGAGCAGTTCTTC.

V gene TRBV19 combines with J gene TRBJ1-1, with 8 nucleotides matching TRBD1. Germline V CDR1 and CDR2: LNHDA, SQIVND (reference sequence). The CDR3 totals 15 residues. Unmatched junction bases numbered 13, after V lost 5 bases and J lost 8 bases. The CDR3 nucleotides are TGTGCCAGTAGTCGAAGACCGGGACAGGAATTCGAAGCTTTCTTT. Its translation: CASSRRPGQEFEAFF.

The chain employs TRBV30 and TRBJ1-6; D gene uncertain. V was pared by 7 bases and J by 5 bases, with 15 bases between. The length of the CDR3 is 14 residues. Germline V gene sequence: CDR1 GTSNPN, CDR2 SVGIG (reference sequence). This chain's CDR3 is CALKAVSHNSPLHF. The CDR3, as DNA: TGTGCCTTAAAAGCCGTTTCCCATAATTCACCCCTCCACTTT.

This clone came up once. The chain joins TRBV10-2 to TRBJ2-2; tentative D call: TRBD2 (6 bases). This CDR3 is built from 16 residues. CDR1 is WSHSY, CDR2 SAAADI, per germline. The V end was cut by 3 bases, the J end by 3 bases, with 14 bases between. The CDR3 DNA reads as TGCGCCAGCAGTGACGATAAGCGGGCTCACACCGGGGAGCTGTTTTTT. It yields the protein CASSDDKRAHTGELFF.

The V gene is TRBV11-3, the J gene TRBJ1-1; D unclear. CDR3 length equals 13 residues. From germline, CDR1 is SGHNT and CDR2 YENEEA. V lost 3 bases, J lost 7 bases, and 12 bases lay in between. The CDR3 region is CASSFPETNEAFF. As DNA, the CDR3 is TGTGCCAGCAGCTTCCCGGAGACCAATGAAGCTTTCTTT.

The V call is TRBV29-1, the J call TRBJ1-1; TRBD1 agrees at 7 bases. The V segment lost 4 bases and the J segment 3 bases; nucleotides outside the gene matches: 8. The CDR3 sequence is 14 residues long. Germline loops: CDR1 SQVTM, CDR2 ANQGSEA. The CDR3 region is CSVVFRQGYTEAFF. In DNA, the CDR3 is TGCAGCGTTGTTTTTAGACAGGGCTACACTGAAGCTTTCTTT. Full variable domain (missing parts from reference TRBV29-1 and TRBJ1-1): SAVISQKPSRDICQRGTSLTIQCQVDSQVTMMFWYRQQPGQSLTLIATANQGSEATYESGFVIDKFPISRPNLTFSTLTVSNMSPEDSSIYLCSVVFRQGYTEAFFGQGTRLTVV.

The V and J genes are TRBV7-2 and TRBJ2-5; 8 positions match TRBD2. The CDR3 covers 15 residues. Germline loops: CDR1 SGHTA, CDR2 FQGNSA. Unmatched junction bases numbered 10, after V lost 5 bases and J lost 5 bases. In nucleotides, the CDR3 is TGTGCCAGCAGCACGTGGGGACTAGAGTGGGAGACCCAGTACTTC. Translation gives CASSTWGLEWETQYF.

In nucleotides, the CDR3 is TGTGCCAGTAGTATAGGTTCAGGGGCTGACACTGAAGCTTTCTTT. It specifies CASSIGSGADTEAFF. This chain links TRBV19 with TRBJ1-1; tentative D call: TRBD1 (6 bases). Trimming left V 1 base short and J 3 bases short, with 12 bases between. CDR1 and CDR2 (germline): LNHDA, SQIVND (reference sequence). The CDR3 extends over 15 amino acids. Complete variable domain (other parts from reference TRBV19 and TRBJ1-1): DGGITQSPKYLFRKEGQNVTLSCEQNLNHDAMYWYRQDPGQGLRLIYYSQIVNDFQKGDIAEGYSVSREKKESFPLTVTSAQKNPTAFYLCASSIGSGADTEAFFGQGTRLTVV.

The J gene is TRBJ2-7, the V gene TRBV5-4; TRBD1 matches at 8 bases. CDR1 is SGHNT and CDR2 is YYREEE in the germline V gene (reference sequence). V lost 4 bases and J lost 1; bases outside the gene matches: 7. This CDR3 contains 15 residues. The CDR3 DNA sequence: TGTGCCAGCAGCCCTAGGACAGGGCCGTCCTACGAGCAGTACTTC. It encodes CASSPRTGPSYEQYF.

The rearrangement joins TRBV11-3 to TRBJ1-1; TRBD1 matches at 9 bases. With V trimmed by 5 bases and J by 11 bases, 9 bases remained unmatched. From germline, CDR1 is SGHNT and CDR2 YENEEA. CDR3 length equals 13 residues. The CDR3 protein is CASSPGTGRIAFF. CDR3 DNA: TGTGCCAGCAGCCCGGGGACAGGGCGGATCGCTTTCTTT.

The genes are TRBV6-5 and TRBJ2-3; 10 bases fit TRBD2. V lost 6 bases, J lost 4 bases, and 4 bases stayed unmatched. The CDR3 contains 14 residues. Germline V lookup: CDR1 MNHEY, CDR2 SVGAGI. CDR3 amino acids: CASRDSGRPDTQYF. CDR3 in DNA: TGTGCCAGCAGAGATAGCGGGAGGCCAGATACGCAGTATTTT.

This clone came up a few times. The chain combines TRBV30 with TRBJ2-5, with 7 bases aligning to TRBD1. V gave up 0 bases and J gave up 2 bases; unmatched junction bases: 0. This CDR3 has 13 residues. The germline CDR1 and CDR2 sequences are GTSNPN and SVGIG (reference sequence). The CDR3 DNA reads TGTGCCTGGAGTGTACAGGGGCAAGAGACCCAGTACTTC. It translates to CAWSVQGQETQYF.

The chain uses TRBV27 and TRBJ2-2, with 9 bases that match TRBD1. J lost 3 bases, V lost 4 bases, and 6 bases had no gene match. CDR1 MNHEY and CDR2 SMNVEV come from the germline V gene (reference sequence). The CDR3 has 16 amino acids. The CDR3 bases are TGTGCCAGCAGTTCTTCCGGGACAGGGTACACCGGGGAGCTGTTTTTT. Translating gives CASSSSGTGYTGELFF.

The gene calls are TRBV5-6 and TRBJ1-1; D possibly corresponds to TRBD1 (5 bases). Germline values: CDR1 SGHDT, CDR2 YYEEEE. The V gene lost 2 bases and the J gene lost 11 bases, with 16 bases spanning the gap. The CDR3 consists of 13 residues. The chain's CDR3 is CASSFTGTRMAFF. As DNA, the CDR3 is TGTGCCAGCAGCTTCACCGGGACTCGAATGGCTTTCTTT.

This clone was counted once. The gene calls are TRBV25-1 and TRBJ2-1; 9 bases fit TRBD2. CDR3 length: 18 residues. The trim removed 7 bases at V and 9 bases at J, leaving 22 bases unmatched. The germline V gene encodes CDR1 MGHDK and CDR2 SYGVNS. This CDR3 is CASTEAGLAGLLGSEQFF. The CDR3 DNA is TGTGCCAGCACGGAGGCCGGGCTAGCGGGACTCCTGGGAAGTGAGCAGTTCTTC.

This clone was picked up a small number of times. The chain links TRBV4-1 to TRBJ1-6; a possible D gene is TRBD1 (5 bases). The CDR3 is 16 amino acids. Germline V CDR1 and CDR2: MGHRA, YSYEKL. Trimming cost V 1 base and J 8 bases, with 15 bases left between them. The CDR3 loop reads CASSQVRYRKDSPLHF. The DNA of the CDR3 is TGCGCCAGCAGCCAAGTTAGGTACAGGAAGGATTCACCCCTCCACTTT.

Comments on this clone: The junction shows a germline mismatch at one end, possibly a read error. The chain couples TRBV5-6 to TRBJ1-1, with a possible D match to TRBD1 (5 bases). The germline V gene encodes CDR1 SGHDT and CDR2 YYEEEE. The CDR3 covers 16 residues. Written as DNA, the CDR3 is TGTGCCAGCAGGATGAGGGAGCCGGGGGGTATATCTGAATCTTTCTTT. Translated, it gives CASRMREPGGISESFF.

The rearrangement joins TRBV5-1 to TRBJ2-5; 8 bases are shared with TRBD1. Per the germline V gene, CDR1 is SGHRS and CDR2 is YFSETQ. The CDR3 totals 13 residues. V lost 7 bases to trimming and J lost 2 bases; unmatched junction nucleotides: 4. This CDR3 reads CASARDRQETQYF. DNA of the CDR3: TGCGCCAGCGCTCGGGACAGGCAAGAGACCCAGTACTTC.

This rearrangement joins TRBV7-2 to TRBJ1-1; D is undetermined. This CDR3 has 13 residues. From germline, CDR1 is SGHTA and CDR2 FQGNSA. Trimming stripped 2 bases from V and 5 bases from J, with 9 bases between. CDR3 sequence: CASSLTGRTEAFF. DNA of the CDR3: TGTGCCAGCAGCTTAACCGGGAGGACTGAAGCTTTCTTT.

This chain joins TRBV9 and TRBJ2-2, with TRBD1 identical over 7 bases. The CDR3 runs 15 residues. The V gene end was trimmed by 2 bases and the J gene end by 6 bases; junction bases not matched to a gene: 7. Per the germline V gene, CDR1 is SGDLS and CDR2 is YYNGEE. The CDR3 reads CASSVAGTVAGELFF. The CDR3 bases are TGTGCCAGCAGCGTCGCCGGGACAGTAGCCGGGGAGCTGTTTTTT.

The chain employs TRBV9 and TRBJ2-1; TRBD1 matches at 8 bases. Germline V CDR1 and CDR2: SGDLS, YYNGEE. Trimming cost V 0 bases and J 0 bases; bases outside gene matches: 5. This CDR3 contains 17 residues. In DNA, the CDR3 is TGTGCCAGCAGCGTAGATACGACAGGGGACTCCTACAATGAGCAGTTCTTC. Protein product: CASSVDTTGDSYNEQFF.